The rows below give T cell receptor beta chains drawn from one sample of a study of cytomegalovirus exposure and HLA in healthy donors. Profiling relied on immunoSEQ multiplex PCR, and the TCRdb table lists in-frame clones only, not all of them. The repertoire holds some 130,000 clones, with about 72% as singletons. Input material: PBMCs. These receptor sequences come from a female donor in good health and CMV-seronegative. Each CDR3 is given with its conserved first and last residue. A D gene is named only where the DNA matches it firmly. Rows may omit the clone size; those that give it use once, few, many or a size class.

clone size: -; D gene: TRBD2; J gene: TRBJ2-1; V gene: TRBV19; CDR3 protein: CASKVTGTSSYNERFF; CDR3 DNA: TGTGCCAGTAAGGTCACCGGGACTAGCAGCTACAATGAGCGGTTCTTC
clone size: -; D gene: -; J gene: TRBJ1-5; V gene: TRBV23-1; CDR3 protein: CASSKSQVRGGSQPQHF; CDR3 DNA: TGCGCCAGCAGTAAATCCCAGGTTAGGGGGGGCAGTCAGCCCCAGCATTTT
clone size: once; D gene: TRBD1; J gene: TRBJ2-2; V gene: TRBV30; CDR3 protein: CAWSKRPGQGAAGELFF; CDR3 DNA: TGTGCCTGGAGTAAACGCCCGGGACAGGGGGCCGCCGGGGAGCTGTTTTTT
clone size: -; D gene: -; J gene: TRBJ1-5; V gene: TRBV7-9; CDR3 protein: CSSSLGTGNSNQPQHF; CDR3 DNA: TGTTCCAGCAGCTTAGGAACAGGGAATAGCAATCAGCCCCAGCATTTT
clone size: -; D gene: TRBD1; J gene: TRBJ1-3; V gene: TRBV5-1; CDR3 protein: CASSLALAGGGNTIYF; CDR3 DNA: TGCGCCAGCAGCTTGGCCTTGGCAGGGGGAGGTAACACCATATATTTT
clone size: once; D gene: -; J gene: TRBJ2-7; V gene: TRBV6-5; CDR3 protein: CASSRGNPSYEQYF; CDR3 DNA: TGTGCCAGCAGTCGCGGGAACCCCTCCTACGAGCAGTACTTC
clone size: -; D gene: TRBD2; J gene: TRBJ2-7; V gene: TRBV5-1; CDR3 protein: CASSLADRTSGIYEQYF; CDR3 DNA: TGCGCCAGCAGCCTGGCGGATAGGACTAGCGGGATCTACGAGCAGTACTTC
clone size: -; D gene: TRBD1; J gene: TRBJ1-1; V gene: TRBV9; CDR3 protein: CASSVVILGTGQMLGLNTEAFF; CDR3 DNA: TGTGCCAGCAGCGTAGTAATCCTGGGCACGGGACAGATGCTAGGCTTGAACACTGAAGCTTTCTTT
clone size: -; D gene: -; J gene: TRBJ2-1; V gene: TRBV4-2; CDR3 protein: CASSQEITRVNNEQFF; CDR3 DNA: TGTGCCAGCAGCCAAGAAATCACTAGGGTCAACAATGAGCAGTTCTTC
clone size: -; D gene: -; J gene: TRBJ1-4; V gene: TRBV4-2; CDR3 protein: CASSQDGGGTNEKLFF; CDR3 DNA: TGTGCCAGCAGCCAAGACGGGGGGGGGACTAATGAAAAACTGTTTTTT